These 24 T cell receptor beta chains originate from one sample sequenced in a study of brain T cells in children with intractable seizures. Assay: immunoSEQ multiplex PCR; the TCRdb copy retains only in-frame clones and omits some. The data hold about 120,000 clones, with around 94% observed a single time. This material consisted of peripheral blood, taken at surgery. The origin of the receptors is a boy under two years old with hemimegalencephaly and intractable seizures.

J is TRBJ1-3 and V is TRBV6-5, with unresolved D. Germline values: CDR1 MNHEY, CDR2 SVGAGI. The CDR3 runs 13 residues. Trimming stripped 4 bases from V and 5 bases from J, with 9 bases between. The CDR3 spells CASSWADRNTIYF. As DNA, the CDR3 is TGTGCCAGCAGTTGGGCTGATAGAAACACCATATATTTT.

V and J are TRBV4-3 and TRBJ1-4, with D tentatively TRBD1 (5 bases). Germline V gene lookup returns CDR1 LGHNA and CDR2 YSLEER. V dropped 3 bases and J dropped 13 bases, with 27 bases sitting between them. This CDR3 contains 17 residues. CDR3 nucleotide sequence: TGCGCCAGCAGCCAGCTCAGCCGGGGCGGACCCCGGTGGGGACTGTTTTTT. Translation gives CASSQLSRGGPRWGLFF.

The V gene is TRBV11-2, the J gene TRBJ2-1; D call uncertain. V shed 1 base and J shed 3 bases, with 10 bases lying between them. Germline assignment: CDR1 SGHAT and CDR2 FQNNGV. The length of the CDR3 is 15 residues. DNA for the CDR3: TGTGCCAGCAGCTTAGTGGTGGGAAACTACAATGAGCAGTTCTTC. This codes for CASSLVVGNYNEQFF.

The chain employs TRBV21-1 and TRBJ2-1. TRBV21-1 has pseudogene status. The CDR3 is 19 residues long. In nucleotides, the CDR3 is TGTGCCAGCAGCAGGTTTGTAAAATTGGGGAGAGGGGCCCCCAATGAGCAGTTCTTC. Its translation: CASSRFVKLGRGAPNEQFF.

The rearrangement uses TRBV24-1 and TRBJ1-1; no definite D call. The CDR3 totals 13 residues. Germline CDR1 KGHDR, CDR2 SFDVKD. V shed 5 bases and J shed 6 bases, with 12 bases lying between them. The CDR3 spells CATSGVTGSEAFF. CDR3 nucleotides: TGTGCCACCAGTGGTGTCACTGGGTCTGAAGCTTTCTTT.

The rearrangement links TRBV9 to TRBJ1-2, with D possibly TRBD1 on 5 matching bases. V dropped 0 bases and J dropped 3 bases, with 9 bases sitting between them. CDR3 length: 14 residues. Germline assignment: CDR1 SGDLS and CDR2 YYNGEE. CDR3 nucleotides: TGTGCCAGCAGCGTAGCAGGGTATGACTATGGCTACACCTTC. It encodes CASSVAGYDYGYTF.

This sequence joins TRBV7-3 and TRBJ2-1; unclear D gene. Germline assignment: CDR1 SGHTA and CDR2 FQGTGA. The CDR3 is 14 residues long. V lost 4 bases, J lost 8 bases, and 15 bases lay in between. The CDR3 DNA reads as TGTGCCAGCAGCTCGCGGTCCTGGCTCGATGAGCAGTTCTTC. It yields the protein CASSSRSWLDEQFF.

The chain uses TRBV4-2 and TRBJ2-7, with 8 nucleotides matching TRBD2. The V gene's germline CDR1 is LGHNA and CDR2 YNFKEQ. The CDR3 runs 14 residues. The V gene end was trimmed by 0 bases and the J gene end by 4 bases; junction bases not matched to a gene: 2. CDR3 DNA sequence: TGTGCCAGCAGCCAAGATTCGGGAGGGTACGAGCAGTACTTC. Translation gives CASSQDSGGYEQYF.

The sample holds a few counts of this clone. CDR3 nucleotides: TGTGCCAGCACCACCACCCTGAGGGGAGGGGGAGAGACCCAGTACTTC. Encoded protein: CASTTTLRGGGETQYF. The rearrangement links TRBV7-9 to TRBJ2-5; possibly TRBD2 for D (7 bases). CDR3 length: 16 amino acids. The V and J ends lost 7 bases and 4 bases respectively, with 22 bases between them. Germline lookup yields CDR1 SEHNR and CDR2 FQNEAQ (reference sequence).

J is TRBJ2-1 and V is TRBV6-5; D is tentatively TRBD1 or TRBD2 (5 bases each). V was clipped by 8 bases and J by 2 bases, with 16 bases between them. Germline-derived CDR1 and CDR2 are MNHEY and SVGAGI. The CDR3 spans 15 residues. The CDR3 loop is CASPPWGSTYNEQFF. DNA for the CDR3: TGTGCCAGCCCCCCTTGGGGGAGCACCTACAATGAGCAGTTCTTC.

This clone appeared once. The chain links TRBV28 to TRBJ2-7; weak D call: TRBD1 (6 bases). Trimming pared 6 bases from V and 2 bases from J, leaving 14 bases between. The CDR3 spans 14 residues. CDR1 and CDR2 (germline): MDHEN, SYDVKM. Written as DNA, the CDR3 is TGTGCCAGCAGGCTCAGGGGTCTACCCTACGAGCAGTACTTC. This encodes CASRLRGLPYEQYF.

CDR3 bases: TGCGCCAGCCCTAACCTGTCCTACAATGAGCAGTTCTTC. Translation gives CASPNLSYNEQFF. This chain joins TRBV5-1 and TRBJ2-1; D is unresolved. Between the trimmed V and J ends, which lost 7 bases and 1 base, there was a span of 9 bases. Germline CDR1 is SGHRS and CDR2 is YFSETQ. The CDR3 covers 13 residues.

The rearrangement links TRBV24-1 to TRBJ2-7; 7 nucleotides match TRBD1. Trimming cost V 2 bases and J 4 bases; bases outside gene matches: 4. The CDR3 runs to 14 residues. The germline CDR1 and CDR2 sequences are KGHDR and SFDVKD. CDR3 residues: CATSDSTGRYEQYF. The CDR3 DNA sequence: TGTGCCACCAGTGATTCGACAGGGCGGTACGAGCAGTACTTC.

CDR3 sequence reads: CASSVSLESGANVLTF. CDR3 DNA: TGTGCCAGCAGCGTAAGTCTAGAATCTGGGGCCAACGTCCTGACTTTC. The gene calls are TRBV9 and TRBJ2-6; no definite D call. From germline, CDR1 is SGDLS and CDR2 YYNGEE. This CDR3 region has 16 residues. V was cut by 1 base and J by 1 base, with 9 bases left in between.

This clone was counted a single time. The rearrangement joins TRBV3-1 (or the pseudogene TRBV3-2) to TRBJ1-3; the match to TRBD1 covers 7 bases. This CDR3 is 17 amino acids long. Per the germline V gene, CDR1 is LGHDT and CDR2 is YNNKEL (reference sequence). Trimming at V came to 3 bases and at J to 0 bases, leaving 8 bases not matched to a gene. DNA of the CDR3: TGTGCCAGCAGCCAGGGCCCGGGACAGAACTCTGGAAACACCATATATTTT. It is translated as CASSQGPGQNSGNTIYF.

CDR3 sequence (DNA): TGCGCCAGCAGCTCTGGACTAGCGGGAGGAGGGGACACAGATACGCAGTATTTT. Encoded protein: CASSSGLAGGGDTDTQYF. The chain links TRBV5-1 to TRBJ2-3, with 14 bases fitting TRBD2. The CDR3 spans 18 residues. V trimming: 3 bases; J trimming: 2 bases; junction bases outside the gene matches: 8. CDR1 is SGHRS and CDR2 is YFSETQ in the germline V gene.

This rearrangement joins TRBV28 to TRBJ2-3; 9 bases fit TRBD2. V shed 5 bases, J shed 6 bases, and the junction held 6 bases outside the gene matches. From germline, CDR1 is MDHEN and CDR2 SYDVKM. The CDR3 extends over 14 amino acids. CDR3 in DNA: TGTGCCAGCAGTCTAGGGACTAGCATGGATACGCAGTATTTT. This sequence encodes CASSLGTSMDTQYF.

This CDR3 is CASSVVRWTSGSGREETQYF. The DNA of the CDR3 is TGTGCCAGCAGCGTAGTCCGGTGGACTAGCGGGAGTGGAAGGGAAGAGACCCAGTACTTC. The V and J genes are TRBV9 and TRBJ2-5, with 13 bases matching TRBD2. With V trimmed by 0 bases and J by 3 bases, 14 bases remained unmatched. The length of the CDR3 is 20 residues. CDR1 is SGDLS and CDR2 is YYNGEE in the germline V gene.

The genes are TRBV27 and TRBJ1-1, with D unresolved. Germline assignment: CDR1 MNHEY and CDR2 SMNVEV (reference sequence). CDR3 size: 14 residues. V lost 5 bases and J lost 1, with 11 bases in between. The CDR3 loop reads CASSPLERNTEAFF. The CDR3 DNA sequence: TGTGCCAGCAGTCCCCTCGAACGGAACACTGAAGCTTTCTTT.

This clone was seen once. The chain uses TRBV18 and TRBJ1-1; TRBD1 matches 11 bases. The CDR3 runs to 18 residues. V trimming: 4 bases; J trimming: 4 bases; junction bases outside the gene matches: 14. Germline assignment: CDR1 KGHSH and CDR2 LQKENI. The CDR3 bases are TGTGCCAGCTCACGCCCCGGGACAGGGGGGCCTAGGAGCACTGAAGCTTTCTTT. Its translation is CASSRPGTGGPRSTEAFF.

This sequence joins TRBV28 and TRBJ2-7; D may be TRBD2 (6 bases). V dropped 2 bases and J dropped 0 bases, with 11 bases sitting between them. Germline lookup yields CDR1 MDHEN and CDR2 SYDVKM. The CDR3 is made up of 15 amino acids. This CDR3 reads CASSLGGVSSYEQYF. In nucleotides, the CDR3 is TGTGCCAGCAGTTTAGGAGGGGTAAGCTCCTACGAGCAGTACTTC.

J is TRBJ1-6 and V is TRBV30; D perhaps matches TRBD1 (6 bases). Trimming left V 8 bases short and J 9 bases short, with 14 bases between. Germline CDR1 reads GTSNPN; CDR2 reads SVGIG (reference sequence). The CDR3 runs 12 residues. The CDR3 nucleotides read TGTGCCGGGTCCGCAGGGGTTTCACCCCTCCACTTT. It specifies CAGSAGVSPLHF. Drawing the rest from reference TRBV30 and TRBJ1-6, the complete variable domain is SQTIHQWPATLVQPVGSPLSLECTVEGTSNPNLYWYRQAAGRGLQLLFYSVGIGQISSEVPQNLSASRPQDRQFILSSKKLLLSDSGFYLCAGSAGVSPLHFGNGTRLTVT.

The J gene is TRBJ2-5, the V gene TRBV2; D uncertain. CDR1 SNHLY and CDR2 FYNNEI come from the germline V gene. This CDR3 is built from 16 residues. Trimming left V 7 bases short and J 0 bases short, with 18 bases between. CDR3 loop: CASKDTRVIHQETQYF. CDR3 in DNA: TGTGCCAGCAAGGATACCAGAGTCATCCACCAAGAGACCCAGTACTTC. Full variable domain (outside the CDR3, taken from reference TRBV2 and TRBJ2-5): EPEVTQTPSHQVTQMGQEVILRCVPISNHLYFYWYRQILGQKVEFLVSFYNNEISEKSEIFDDQFSVERPDGSNFTLKIRSTKLEDSAMYFCASKDTRVIHQETQYFGPGTRLLVL.

The chain is built from TRBV21-1 and TRBJ1-6. TRBV21-1 is an annotated pseudogene. The CDR3 is 14 amino acids. DNA of the CDR3: TGTGCCAGTCAAGCGGGACGTTGTAATTCACCCCTCCACTTT. Protein product: CASQAGRCNSPLHF.